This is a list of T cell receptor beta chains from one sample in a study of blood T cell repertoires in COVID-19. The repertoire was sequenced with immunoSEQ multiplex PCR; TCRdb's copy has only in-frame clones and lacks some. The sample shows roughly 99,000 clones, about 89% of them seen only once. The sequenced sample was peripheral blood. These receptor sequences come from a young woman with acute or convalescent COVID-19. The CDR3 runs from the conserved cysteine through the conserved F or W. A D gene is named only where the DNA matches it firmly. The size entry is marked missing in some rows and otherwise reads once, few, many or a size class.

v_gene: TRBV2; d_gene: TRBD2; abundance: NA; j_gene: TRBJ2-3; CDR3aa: CASSTGLAGAGTDTQYF; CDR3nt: TGTGCCAGCAGTACCGGACTAGCGGGGGCCGGCACAGATACGCAGTATTTT
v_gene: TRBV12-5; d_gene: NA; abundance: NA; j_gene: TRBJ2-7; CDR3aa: CASAPGRAYEQYF; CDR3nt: TGTGCTAGTGCCCCCGGGAGAGCCTACGAGCAGTACTTC
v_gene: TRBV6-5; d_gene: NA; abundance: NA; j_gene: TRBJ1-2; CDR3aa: CASSAQPGAGEGYTF; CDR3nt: TGTGCCAGCAGCGCCCAGCCAGGGGCTGGGGAGGGCTACACCTTC
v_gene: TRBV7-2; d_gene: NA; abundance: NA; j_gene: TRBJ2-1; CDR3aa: CASSLGQAPSYNEQFF; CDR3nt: TGTGCCAGCAGCTTAGGCCAGGCCCCCTCCTACAATGAGCAGTTCTTC
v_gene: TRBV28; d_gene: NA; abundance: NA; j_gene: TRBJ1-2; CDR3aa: CASSYGRDYGYTF; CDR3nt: TGTGCCAGCAGTTATGGCAGGGACTATGGCTACACCTTC
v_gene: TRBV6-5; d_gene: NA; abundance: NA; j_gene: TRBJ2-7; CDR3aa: CASSKTGLEQYF; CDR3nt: TGTGCCAGCAGCAAGACAGGCCTGGAGCAGTACTTC
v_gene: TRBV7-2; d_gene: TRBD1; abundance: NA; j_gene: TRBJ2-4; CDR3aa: CASSYSRQGSIQYF; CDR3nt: TGTGCCAGCAGCTATTCGAGACAGGGGAGCATTCAGTACTTC
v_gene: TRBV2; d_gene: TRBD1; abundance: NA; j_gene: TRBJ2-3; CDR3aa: CARDRDSTDTQYF; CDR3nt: TGTGCCAGGGACAGGGACTCCACAGATACGCAGTATTTT
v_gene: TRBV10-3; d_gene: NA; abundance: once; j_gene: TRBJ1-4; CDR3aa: CAISDAGPGEKLFF; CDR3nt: TGTGCCATCAGTGATGCTGGGCCAGGGGAAAAACTGTTTTTT
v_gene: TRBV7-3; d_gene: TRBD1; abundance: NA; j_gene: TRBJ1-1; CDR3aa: CASSLTGRGQSAEAFF; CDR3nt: TGTGCCAGCAGCTTAACAGGCAGGGGGCAAAGCGCTGAAGCTTTCTTT
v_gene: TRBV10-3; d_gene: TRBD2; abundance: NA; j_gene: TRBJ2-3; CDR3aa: CAISVGTSSDTQYF; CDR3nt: TGTGCCATCAGTGTCGGGACTAGCTCCGATACGCAGTATTTT
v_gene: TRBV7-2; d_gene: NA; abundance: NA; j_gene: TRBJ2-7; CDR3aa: CASSSNGGWVYEQYF; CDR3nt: TGTGCCAGCAGCTCAAACGGGGGTTGGGTCTACGAGCAGTACTTC
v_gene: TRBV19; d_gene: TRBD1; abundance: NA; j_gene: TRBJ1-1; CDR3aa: CATGQGSRNTEAFF; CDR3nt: TGTGCCACCGGACAGGGGAGTCGGAACACTGAAGCTTTCTTT
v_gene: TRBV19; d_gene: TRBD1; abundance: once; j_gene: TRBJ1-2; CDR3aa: CASSTAQGLHYGYTF; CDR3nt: TGTGCCAGTAGTACCGCACAGGGGCTTCACTATGGCTACACCTTC
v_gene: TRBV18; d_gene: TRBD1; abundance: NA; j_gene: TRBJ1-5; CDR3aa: CASSGQGGNQPQHF; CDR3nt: TGTGCCAGCTCGGGACAGGGGGGCAATCAGCCCCAGCATTTT
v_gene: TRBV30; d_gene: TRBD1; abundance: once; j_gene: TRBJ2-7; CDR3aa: CAWSVSRTGVSYEQYF; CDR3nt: TGTGCCTGGAGTGTATCAAGGACAGGGGTATCGTACGAGCAGTACTTC
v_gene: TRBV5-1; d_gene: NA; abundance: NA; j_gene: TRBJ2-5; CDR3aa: CASSLGTTQETQYF; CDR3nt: TGCGCCAGCAGCTTGGGGACAACCCAAGAGACCCAGTACTTC
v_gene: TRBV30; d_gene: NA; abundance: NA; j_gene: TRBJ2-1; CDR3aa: CAWSRDSYNEQFF; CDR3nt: TGTGCCTGGAGTCGGGACTCCTACAATGAGCAGTTCTTC
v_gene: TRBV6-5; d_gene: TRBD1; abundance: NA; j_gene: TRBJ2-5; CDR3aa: CASSFSGTAETQYF; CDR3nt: TGTGCCAGCAGTTTCTCCGGGACAGCAGAGACCCAGTACTTC
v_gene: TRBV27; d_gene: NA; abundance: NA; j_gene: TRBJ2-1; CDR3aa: CASSSVSYSSYNEQFF; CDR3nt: TGTGCCAGCAGTTCCGTCTCTTATAGCTCCTACAATGAGCAGTTCTTC
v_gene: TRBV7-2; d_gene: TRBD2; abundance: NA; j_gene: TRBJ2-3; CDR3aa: CASSPRLAGHTDTQYF; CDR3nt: TGTGCCAGCAGCCCGCGACTAGCGGGTCACACAGATACGCAGTATTTT
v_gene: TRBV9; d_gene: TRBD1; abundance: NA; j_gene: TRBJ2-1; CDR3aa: CASSPGQGSYNEQFF; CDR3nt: TGTGCCAGCAGCCCGGGACAGGGGTCCTACAATGAGCAGTTCTTC
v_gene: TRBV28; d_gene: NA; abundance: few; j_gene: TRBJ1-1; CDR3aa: CATEPDTEAFF; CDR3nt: TGTGCCACCGAGCCTGACACTGAAGCTTTCTTT
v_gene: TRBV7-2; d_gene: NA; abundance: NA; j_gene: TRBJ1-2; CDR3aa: CASSPNGEIGGYTF; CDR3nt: TGTGCCAGCAGCCCTAACGGGGAGATAGGTGGCTACACCTTC
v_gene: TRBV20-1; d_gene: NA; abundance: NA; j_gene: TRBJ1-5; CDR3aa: CSASLGEEGQPQHF; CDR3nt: TGCAGTGCTAGTCTCGGGGAGGAGGGGCAGCCCCAGCATTTT
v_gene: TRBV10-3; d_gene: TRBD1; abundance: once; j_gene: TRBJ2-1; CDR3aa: CAISGRVDRGNNEQFF; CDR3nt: TGTGCCATCAGTGGGAGGGTGGACAGGGGAAACAATGAGCAGTTCTTC
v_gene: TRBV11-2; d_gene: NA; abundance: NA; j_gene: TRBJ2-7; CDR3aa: CASSPTLDEQYF; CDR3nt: TGTGCCAGCAGCCCGACTTTAGACGAGCAGTACTTC
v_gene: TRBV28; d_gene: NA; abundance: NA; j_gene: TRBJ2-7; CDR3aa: CASSPPVAGVYEQYF; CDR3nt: TGTGCCAGCAGTCCCCCAGTTGCAGGGGTATACGAGCAGTACTTC
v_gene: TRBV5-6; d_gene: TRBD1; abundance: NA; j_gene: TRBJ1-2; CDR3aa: CASSGDRGNGYTF; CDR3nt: TGTGCCAGCAGCGGAGACAGGGGTAATGGCTACACCTTC
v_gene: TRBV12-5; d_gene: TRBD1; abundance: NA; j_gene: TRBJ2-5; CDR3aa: CASGPTGETQYF; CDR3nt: TGTGCTAGTGGTCCGACAGGGGAGACCCAGTACTTC
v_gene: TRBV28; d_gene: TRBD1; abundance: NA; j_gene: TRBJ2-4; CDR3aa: CASSFLSRGTNIQYF; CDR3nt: TGTGCCAGCAGTTTCCTCTCCAGGGGGACAAACATTCAGTACTTC
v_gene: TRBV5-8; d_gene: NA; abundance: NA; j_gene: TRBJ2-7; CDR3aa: CASSWDGQTYEQYF; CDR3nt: TGTGCCAGCAGCTGGGATGGACAGACCTACGAGCAGTACTTC
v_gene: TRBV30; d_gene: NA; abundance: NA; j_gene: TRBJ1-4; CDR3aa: CAWTRWQAEGPNEKLFF; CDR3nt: TGTGCCTGGACGCGGTGGCAGGCGGAGGGGCCTAATGAAAAACTGTTTTTT
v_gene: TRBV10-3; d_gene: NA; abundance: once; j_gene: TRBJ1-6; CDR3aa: CAIRPEGSPLHF; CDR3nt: TGTGCCATCAGACCGGAGGGGTCACCCCTCCACTTT
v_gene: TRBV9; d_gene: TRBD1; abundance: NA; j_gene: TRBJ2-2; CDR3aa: CASSQVPGQGIPTGELFF; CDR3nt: TGTGCCAGCAGCCAAGTCCCGGGACAGGGGATCCCCACCGGGGAGCTGTTTTTT
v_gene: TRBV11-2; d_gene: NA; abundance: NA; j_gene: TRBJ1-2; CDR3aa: CASSLVRTPRGTGYTF; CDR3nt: TGTGCCAGCAGCTTAGTTAGGACTCCAAGAGGTACGGGCTACACCTTC
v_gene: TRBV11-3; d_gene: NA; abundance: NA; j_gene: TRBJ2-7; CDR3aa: CASSLGQAALVEQYF; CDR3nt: TGTGCCAGCAGCTTAGGGCAGGCTGCGTTGGTCGAGCAGTACTTC
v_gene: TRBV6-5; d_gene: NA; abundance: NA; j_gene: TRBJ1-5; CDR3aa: CASSSGGYSNQPQHF; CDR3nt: TGTGCCAGCAGTTCCGGGGGGTATAGCAATCAGCCCCAGCATTTT
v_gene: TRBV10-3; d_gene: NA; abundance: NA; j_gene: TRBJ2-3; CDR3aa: CAISESGVGDTQYF; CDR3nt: TGTGCCATCAGTGAATCAGGGGTCGGAGATACGCAGTATTTT
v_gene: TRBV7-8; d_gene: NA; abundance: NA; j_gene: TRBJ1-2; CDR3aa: CASSLDGGRIYGYTF; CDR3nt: TGTGCCAGCAGCTTAGATGGAGGCCGTATTTATGGCTACACCTTC
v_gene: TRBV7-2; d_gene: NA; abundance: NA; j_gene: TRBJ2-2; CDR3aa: CASSSRGGASRTGELFF; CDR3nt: TGTGCCAGCAGCTCGAGGGGGGGGGCGAGCCGCACCGGGGAGCTGTTTTTT
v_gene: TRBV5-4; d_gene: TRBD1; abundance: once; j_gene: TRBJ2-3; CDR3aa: CASSPSGTGGPRDTQYF; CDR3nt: TGTGCCAGCAGCCCGAGTGGGACAGGAGGCCCCAGGGATACGCAGTATTTT
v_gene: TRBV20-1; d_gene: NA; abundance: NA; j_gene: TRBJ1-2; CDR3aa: CGGANYGYTF; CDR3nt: TGTGGCGGAGCTAACTATGGCTACACCTTC
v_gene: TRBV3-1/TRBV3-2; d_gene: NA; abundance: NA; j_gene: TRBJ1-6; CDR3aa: CASSPSVQNSPLHF; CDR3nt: TGTGCCAGCAGCCCATCGGTCCAAAATTCACCCCTCCACTTT
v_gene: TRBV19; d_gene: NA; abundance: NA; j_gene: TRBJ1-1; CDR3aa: CASIGQLYTEAFF; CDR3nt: TGTGCCAGTATCGGACAGCTTTACACTGAAGCTTTCTTT